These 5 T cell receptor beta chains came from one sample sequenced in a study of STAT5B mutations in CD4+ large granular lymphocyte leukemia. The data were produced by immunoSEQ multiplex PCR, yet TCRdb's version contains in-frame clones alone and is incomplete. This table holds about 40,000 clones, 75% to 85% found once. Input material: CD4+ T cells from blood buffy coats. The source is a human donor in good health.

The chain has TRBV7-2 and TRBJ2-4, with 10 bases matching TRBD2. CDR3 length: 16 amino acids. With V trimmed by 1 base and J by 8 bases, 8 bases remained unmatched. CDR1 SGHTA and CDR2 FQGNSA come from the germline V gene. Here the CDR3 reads CASSLGPAGGLDIQYF. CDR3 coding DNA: TGTGCCAGCAGCTTAGGGCCAGCGGGAGGGCTGGACATTCAGTACTTC.

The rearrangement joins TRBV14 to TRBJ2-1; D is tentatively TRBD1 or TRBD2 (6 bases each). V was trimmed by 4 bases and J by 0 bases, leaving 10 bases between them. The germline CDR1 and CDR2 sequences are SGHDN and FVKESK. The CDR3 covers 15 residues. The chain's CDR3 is CASSPGASSYNEQFF. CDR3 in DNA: TGTGCCAGCAGCCCGGGGGCTAGCTCCTACAATGAGCAGTTCTTC.

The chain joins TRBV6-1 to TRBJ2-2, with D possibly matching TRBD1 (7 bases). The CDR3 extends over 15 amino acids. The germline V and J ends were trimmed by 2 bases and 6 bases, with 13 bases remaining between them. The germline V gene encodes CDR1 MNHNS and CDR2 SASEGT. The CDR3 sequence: CASSEQGGWSGELFF. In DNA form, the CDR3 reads TGTGCCAGCAGTGAACAGGGGGGCTGGTCCGGGGAGCTGTTTTTT.

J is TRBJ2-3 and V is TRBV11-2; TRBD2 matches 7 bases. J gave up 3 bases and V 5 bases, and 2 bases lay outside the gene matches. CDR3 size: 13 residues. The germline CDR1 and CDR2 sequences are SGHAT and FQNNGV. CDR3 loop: CASSPGGTDTQYF. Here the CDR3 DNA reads TGTGCCAGCAGCCCCGGGGGGACAGATACGCAGTATTTT.

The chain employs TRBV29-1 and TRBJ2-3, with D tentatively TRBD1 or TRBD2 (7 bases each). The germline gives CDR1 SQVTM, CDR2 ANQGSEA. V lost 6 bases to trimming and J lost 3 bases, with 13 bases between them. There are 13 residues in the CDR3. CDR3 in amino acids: CSVRGRGTDTQYF. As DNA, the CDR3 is TGCAGCGTGAGGGGGCGGGGGACAGATACGCAGTATTTT.